Listed below are T cell receptor beta chains from one sample, sequenced in a study of T cells after somatic rescue of genetic block. Sequenced by immunoSEQ multiplex PCR; TCRdb stores in-frame clones only, minus some. The sample yields about 16,000 clones, around three quarters seen once. Source material: peripheral blood mononuclear cells (PBMCs). All receptors come from a boy between 10 and 17 years old. CDR3s include the opening cysteine and the closing phenylalanine or tryptophan. A D gene is named only where the DNA matches it firmly. Size is stated for part of the rows, as once, few or many counts, or as a class when the clone is expanded.

V: TRBV7-9; D: TRBD1; length: 17; J: TRBJ2-3; size: NA; DNA: TGTGCCAGCAGCTCACCGGGGACAGGCACTAGACCAGATACGCAGTATTTT; CDR3: CASSSPGTGTRPDTQYF
V: TRBV7-8; D: TRBD2; length: 14; J: TRBJ2-2; size: NA; DNA: TGTGCCAGCAGCTTCAGGGAGGGGAGCGGGGAGCTGTTTTTT; CDR3: CASSFREGSGELFF
V: TRBV5-1; D: NA; length: 14; J: TRBJ2-1; size: NA; DNA: TGCGCCAGCAGCCCGGGGACACTGGGGAATGAGCAGTTCTTC; CDR3: CASSPGTLGNEQFF
V: TRBV6-6; D: NA; length: 16; J: TRBJ1-6; size: NA; DNA: TGTGCCAGCAGTCAAATCAGGGGCTCTCGGGATTCACCCCTCCACTTT; CDR3: CASSQIRGSRDSPLHF
V: TRBV4-2; D: TRBD1; length: 15; J: TRBJ1-2; size: NA; DNA: TGTGCCAGCAGCCAGTTCACAGGGGCTAACTATGGCTACACCTTC; CDR3: CASSQFTGANYGYTF
V: TRBV7-3; D: TRBD2; length: 16; J: TRBJ2-2; size: NA; DNA: TGTGCCAGGAGACCCCGGGGGGGTATGAACACCGGGGAGCTGTTTTTT; CDR3: CARRPRGGMNTGELFF
V: TRBV19; D: TRBD2; length: 16; J: TRBJ2-7; size: NA; DNA: TGTGCCAGTAGTATAAAGACTAGCGGGAGATGGTACGAGCAGTACTTC; CDR3: CASSIKTSGRWYEQYF
V: TRBV19; D: TRBD1; length: 17; J: TRBJ1-2; size: NA; DNA: TGTGCCAGTAGTATTTCGGCAGGGGGTGCCTCAAACTATGGCTACACCTTC; CDR3: CASSISAGGASNYGYTF
V: TRBV6-5; D: NA; length: 15; J: TRBJ1-6; size: NA; DNA: TGTGCCAGCAGTTACTCGAACAGAAATAATTCACCCCTCCACTTT; CDR3: CASSYSNRNNSPLHF
V: TRBV9; D: TRBD1; length: 15; J: TRBJ2-3; size: NA; DNA: TGTGCCAGCAGCGTGGACAGGCGAGGCACAGATACGCAGTATTTT; CDR3: CASSVDRRGTDTQYF
V: TRBV30; D: NA; length: 13; J: TRBJ1-1; size: NA; DNA: TGTGCCTGGAGTGTCCCCGGGAACACTGAAGCTTTCTTT; CDR3: CAWSVPGNTEAFF
V: TRBV5-1; D: TRBD1; length: 13; J: TRBJ2-7; size: NA; DNA: TGCGCCAGCAGCTGGGACAGGGCCTACGAGCAGTACTTC; CDR3: CASSWDRAYEQYF
V: TRBV27; D: NA; length: 15; J: TRBJ1-2; size: NA; DNA: TGTGCCAGCAGTGCCCGAAATGTCGGAGGCTATGGCTACACCTTC; CDR3: CASSARNVGGYGYTF
V: TRBV9; D: NA; length: 16; J: TRBJ1-3; size: few; DNA: TGTGCCAGCAGCGTAGAGACAGGAAGCCCTGGAAACACCATATATTTT; CDR3: CASSVETGSPGNTIYF
V: TRBV30; D: NA; length: 16; J: TRBJ1-2; size: NA; DNA: TGTGCCTGGAGTTGGACGGGGAACGGACCTAACTATGGCTACACCTTC; CDR3: CAWSWTGNGPNYGYTF
V: TRBV28; D: TRBD1; length: 14; J: TRBJ1-1; size: NA; DNA: TGTGCCAGCAGTTTCCCAGGGGGAGGGACTGAAGCTTTCTTT; CDR3: CASSFPGGGTEAFF
V: TRBV18; D: TRBD2; length: 15; J: TRBJ2-7; size: once; DNA: TGTGCCAGCTCACCAGGGACTAGCGGGGCCTACGAGCAGTACTTC; CDR3: CASSPGTSGAYEQYF
V: TRBV10-1; D: TRBD1; length: 15; J: TRBJ1-2; size: NA; DNA: TGCGCCAGCAGTGAGTCGAACAGGGGGAACTATGGCTACACCTTC; CDR3: CASSESNRGNYGYTF
V: TRBV10-3; D: NA; length: 14; J: TRBJ1-1; size: NA; DNA: TGTGCCATCAGTGAGTCGGGCGGACAGCGAAAATCTTTCTTT; CDR3: CAISESGGQRKSFF
V: TRBV19; D: NA; length: 15; J: TRBJ1-4; size: NA; DNA: TGTGCCAGTAGCAATACAGGGATTCCAAATGAAAAACTGTTTTTT; CDR3: CASSNTGIPNEKLFF
V: TRBV5-8; D: NA; length: 15; J: TRBJ1-2; size: NA; DNA: TGTGCCAGCAGCCACAGCTCCCTCAGGAACTATGGCTACACCTTC; CDR3: CASSHSSLRNYGYTF
V: TRBV19; D: TRBD2; length: 17; J: TRBJ2-2; size: NA; DNA: TGTGCCAGTACCCCTCGGGGACTAGCGTCGAACACCGGGGAGCTGTTTTTT; CDR3: CASTPRGLASNTGELFF
V: TRBV19; D: NA; length: 11; J: TRBJ2-7; size: NA; DNA: TGTGCCAGTAGTATGGGGTACGAGCAGTACTTC; CDR3: CASSMGYEQYF
V: TRBV21-1; D: NA; length: 13; J: TRBJ1-2; size: NA; DNA: TGTGCCAGCAGCAAAGGGCCCCCAGATGGCTACACCTTC; CDR3: CASSKGPPDGYTF
V: TRBV9; D: NA; length: 15; J: TRBJ2-3; size: NA; DNA: TGTGCCAGCAGTATTTTTCGGGTTGCCACAGATACGCAGTATTTT; CDR3: CASSIFRVATDTQYF
V: TRBV25-1; D: TRBD2; length: 18; J: TRBJ2-1; size: NA; DNA: TGTGCCAGCAGTGTAAAACCGGGACTAGCGGGAGGGCCCAATGAGCAGTTCTTC; CDR3: CASSVKPGLAGGPNEQFF
V: TRBV15; D: TRBD2; length: 16; J: TRBJ2-5; size: NA; DNA: TGTGCCACCAGCAGAGAAGGGCGGGAGGGCGAGGAGACCCAGTACTTC; CDR3: CATSREGREGEETQYF
V: TRBV5-1; D: NA; length: 18; J: TRBJ2-1; size: NA; DNA: TGCGCCAGCAGCTCGGAAGAGGGGCAGGCGTCCTCCTACAATGAGCAGTTCTTC; CDR3: CASSSEEGQASSYNEQFF
V: TRBV7-9; D: NA; length: 12; J: TRBJ2-7; size: large; DNA: TGTGCCAGCAGCTCAGGGGCCTACGAGCAGTACTTC; CDR3: CASSSGAYEQYF
V: TRBV13; D: NA; length: 15; J: TRBJ1-1; size: NA; DNA: TGTGCCAGCAGCGTCCGGGCTCCCCTAAACACTGAAGCTTTCTTT; CDR3: CASSVRAPLNTEAFF
V: TRBV30; D: NA; length: 15; J: TRBJ2-2; size: NA; DNA: TGTGCCTGGAGCGGCGGGGACCCTCACACCGGGGAGCTGTTTTTT; CDR3: CAWSGGDPHTGELFF